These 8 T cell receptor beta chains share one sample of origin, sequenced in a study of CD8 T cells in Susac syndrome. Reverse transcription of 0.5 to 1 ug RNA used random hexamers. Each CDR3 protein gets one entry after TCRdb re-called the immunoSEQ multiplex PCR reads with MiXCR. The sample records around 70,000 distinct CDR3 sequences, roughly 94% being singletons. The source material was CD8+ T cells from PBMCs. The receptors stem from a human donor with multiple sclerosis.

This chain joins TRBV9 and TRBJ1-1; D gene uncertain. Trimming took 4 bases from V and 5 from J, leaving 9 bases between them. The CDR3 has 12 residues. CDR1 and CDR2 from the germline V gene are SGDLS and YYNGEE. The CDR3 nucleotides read TGTGCCAGCAGCAACCGAGGGACTGAAGCTTTCTTT. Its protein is CASSNRGTEAFF.

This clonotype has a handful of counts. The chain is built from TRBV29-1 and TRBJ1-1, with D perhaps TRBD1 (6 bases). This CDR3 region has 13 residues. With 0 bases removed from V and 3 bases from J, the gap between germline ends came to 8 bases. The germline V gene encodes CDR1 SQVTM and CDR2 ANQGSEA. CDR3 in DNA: TGCAGCGTTGAAGACACAGGGTACACTGAAGCTTTCTTT. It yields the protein CSVEDTGYTEAFF.

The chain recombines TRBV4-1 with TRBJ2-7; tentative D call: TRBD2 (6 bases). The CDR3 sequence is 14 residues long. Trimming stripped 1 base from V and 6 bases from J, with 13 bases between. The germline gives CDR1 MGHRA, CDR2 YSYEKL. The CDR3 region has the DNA TGCGCCAGCAGCCAAGCCGGGAGTCAGGTCGAGCAGTACTTC. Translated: CASSQAGSQVEQYF.

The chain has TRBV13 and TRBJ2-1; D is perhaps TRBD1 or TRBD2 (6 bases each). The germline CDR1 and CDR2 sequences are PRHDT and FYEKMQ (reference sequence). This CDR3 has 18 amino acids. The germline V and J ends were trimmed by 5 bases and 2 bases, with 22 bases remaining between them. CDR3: CASSPGTGAPGPYNEQFF. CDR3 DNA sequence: TGTGCCAGCAGCCCGGGGACGGGGGCGCCAGGTCCCTACAATGAGCAGTTCTTC.

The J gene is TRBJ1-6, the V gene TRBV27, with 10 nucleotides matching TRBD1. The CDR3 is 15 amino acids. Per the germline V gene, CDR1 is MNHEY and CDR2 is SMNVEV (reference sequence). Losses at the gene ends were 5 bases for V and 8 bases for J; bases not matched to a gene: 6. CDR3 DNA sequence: TGTGCCAGCAGTCCCGACAGGGGGCCGTATTCACCCCTCCACTTT. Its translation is CASSPDRGPYSPLHF.

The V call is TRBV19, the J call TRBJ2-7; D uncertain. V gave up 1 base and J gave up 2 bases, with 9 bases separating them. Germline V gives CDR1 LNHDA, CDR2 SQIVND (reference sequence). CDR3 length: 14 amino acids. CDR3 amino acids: CASSIGTDAYEQYF. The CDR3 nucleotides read TGTGCCAGTAGTATAGGGACGGACGCCTACGAGCAGTACTTC.

CDR3 sequence (DNA): TGTGCCAGCAGCGTAGCCTCTGACGACGAGCAGTACTTC. Translated: CASSVASDDEQYF. The chain couples TRBV9 to TRBJ2-7; D unclear. The germline gives CDR1 SGDLS, CDR2 YYNGEE. V was cut by 0 bases and J by 5 bases, with 9 bases left in between. This CDR3 region has 13 residues. The full variable domain, its missing parts supplied by reference TRBV9 and TRBJ2-7, is DSGVTQTPKHLITATGQRVTLRCSPRSGDLSVYWYQQSLDQGLQFLIQYYNGEERAKGNILERFSAQQFPDLHSELNLSSLELGDSALYFCASSVASDDEQYFGPGTRLTVT.

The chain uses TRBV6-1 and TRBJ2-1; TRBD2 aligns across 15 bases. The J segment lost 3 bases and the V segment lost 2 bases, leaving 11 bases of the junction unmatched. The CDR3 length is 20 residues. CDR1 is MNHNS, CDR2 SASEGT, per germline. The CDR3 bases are TGTGCCAGCAGTGAACTCCTCTTCCCGGGACTAGCGGGGGGCTACAATGAGCAGTTCTTC. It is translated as CASSELLFPGLAGGYNEQFF.